This T cell receptor beta chain was sequenced in a study of Graves' ophthalmopathy and Graves' hyperthyroidism. About the study: Peripheral blood was gathered at the point of initial diagnosis, before any treatment started. Points from the study as a whole: In blood appeared most of the expanded thyroid clonotypes whose frequency exceeded 0.001. The model forecast ophthalmopathy progression, reaching roughly 71% sensitivity and approximately 79% specificity.

Amplified TCR beta CDR3 regions were obtained using RNA transcripts as template. An opening RT-PCR round employed HTBI primers and preceded a second-round multiplex PCR. TCRdb ran MiXCR on the multiplex PCR reads and lists one entry per CDR3 protein. The sample contains approximately 700,000 distinct CDR3 sequences, about 41% of which appear only once. In the case of this clonotype: Its specificity is unknown.

PBMCs were isolated by Ficoll-Paque density gradient centrifugation, using approximately 11 ml of fresh peripheral blood as the starting material. CDR1 and CDR2 (germline): SEHNR, FQNEAQ (reference sequence). V was shortened by 5 bases and J by 10 bases, with 14 bases between the two germline ends. The CDR3 totals 12 residues. This sequence originates from an adult man with Graves' ophthalmopathy. The sequenced sample was peripheral blood. The gene calls are TRBV7-9 and TRBJ1-1, with D uncertain. CDR3 in DNA: TGTGCCAGCAGCCCAGGTGGCGGTGGAGCTTTCTTT. It translates to CASSPGGGGAFF.